These T cell receptor beta chains were read from a single sample in a study of tumor-infiltrating lymphocytes in primary liver carcinoma. TCRdb ran MiXCR on the multiplex PCR reads and lists one entry per CDR3 protein. The sample has more than 75,000 distinct CDR3 sequences; approximately 72% are singletons. Sequencing was done on a sample of liver tumor tissue from sampling region 1. These receptors originate from a man in his forties with primary liver carcinoma and hepatitis B virus infection. Each CDR3 is given without its conserved first and last residue.

cdr3_aa j_call v_call
ASSEEDFYDTQY TRBJ2-3 TRBV6-1
ASSPRERYEQY TRBJ2-7 TRBV19
ASSSGQGYEQY TRBJ2-7 TRBV12-3/TRBV12-4
ASSPRTSGRPTDMQY TRBJ2-3 TRBV4-1
ASSYPTGGYTDTQY TRBJ2-3 TRBV5-5
ASSQDGQAERTDTQY TRBJ2-3 TRBV4-1
ASTYLKGAGANVLT TRBJ2-6 TRBV6-5
ASSRNYSEHF TRBJ2-1 TRBV14
ASSPPGSGSTDTQY TRBJ2-3 TRBV11-2
ASSIALGGRTYEQY TRBJ2-7 TRBV19
ASSLVFLSYDQY TRBJ2-7 TRBV11-2
ASSYGEKLF TRBJ1-4 TRBV7-9
ASSYGQGACDTQY TRBJ2-3 TRBV7-3
ASSLRTGGIDSPLH TRBJ1-6 TRBV28
ASSLGQRGEEQY TRBJ2-7 TRBV7-8
ASRRGDTAIETQY TRBJ2-3 TRBV6-6
ASSAGLAVFPDGEPF TRBJ2-2 TRBV11-2
TISDKAGTVTHY TRBJ2-3 TRBV10-3
SVAVADTQY TRBJ2-3 TRBV29-1
SVGRRVTETQY TRBJ2-5 TRBV29-1
ASGPGSGRVGPPLH TRBJ1-6 TRBV12-3/TRBV12-4
ASRLGGTGTLYGYT TRBJ1-2 TRBV11-2
ASTEATATSSPLH TRBJ1-6 TRBV6-1